The 25 T cell receptor beta chains presented below share a single source sample, sequenced in a study of blood T cell repertoires in COVID-19 (dated by TCRdb to 2020 to 2021). The library was produced with the immunoSEQ multiplex PCR assay. TCRdb's version of the immuneACCESS table is confined to in-frame rearrangements and falls short of the full clone set. An unresolved V gene accounts for under half of the shortfall where checked; the remainder is of unknown origin. Within this sample are roughly 360,000 clones, with 70% to 90% of them counted one time only. The top ten constitute 0.9% to 1% of the sample. The sample was PBMCs or T cells enriched from blood (not recorded which). The source of these receptors is a woman between 25 and 40 years old with acute COVID-19.

The J gene is TRBJ1-1, the V gene TRBV27; 7 positions match TRBD1. This CDR3 spans 14 amino acids. CDR1 and CDR2 from the germline V gene are MNHEY and SMNVEV (reference sequence). Trimming cost V 7 bases and J 3 bases; bases outside gene matches: 8. CDR3 sequence: CASTPRQGDTEAFF. The CDR3 nucleotides read TGTGCCAGCACCCCCAGGCAGGGGGACACTGAAGCTTTCTTT.

The sample holds a few counts of this clone. The V and J genes are TRBV12-5 and TRBJ1-1; D is perhaps TRBD1 (6 bases). Germline lookup yields CDR1 LGHNT and CDR2 FRNRAP. Trimming pared 0 bases from V and 0 bases from J, leaving 14 bases between. There are 17 residues in the CDR3. The chain's CDR3 is CASGLVLGWGLNTEAFF. Here the CDR3 DNA reads TGTGCTAGTGGTTTGGTACTGGGTTGGGGGCTGAACACTGAAGCTTTCTTT.

The rearrangement links TRBV7-2 to TRBJ2-3; D not resolved. CDR3 length: 15 residues. From germline, CDR1 is SGHTA and CDR2 FQGNSA. V was shortened by 2 bases and J by 4 bases, with 13 bases between the two germline ends. CDR3 protein: CASSLYSKAPDTQYF. In DNA form, the CDR3 reads TGTGCCAGCAGCTTATATTCTAAAGCTCCAGATACGCAGTATTTT. The variable domain in full, completed from reference TRBV7-2 and TRBJ2-3, reads GAGVSQSPSNKVTEKGKDVELRCDPISGHTALYWYRQSLGQGLEFLIYFQGNSAPDKSGLPSDRFSAERTGGSVSTLTIQRTQQEDSAVYLCASSLYSKAPDTQYFGPGTRLTVL.

The V gene is TRBV24-1, the J gene TRBJ1-1, with 8 bases matching TRBD1. The CDR3 has 16 amino acids. Germline V CDR1 and CDR2: KGHDR, SFDVKD. V was pared by 12 bases and J by 1 base, with 15 bases of the junction left unmatched. The CDR3 DNA sequence: TGTGCCCCCCCGCAATCACCGGGACAGGAGAACACTGAAGCTTTCTTT. Translation: CAPPQSPGQENTEAFF.

The rearrangement joins TRBV7-9 to TRBJ2-1; 8 bases match TRBD2. The CDR3 sequence is 16 residues long. Per germline, CDR1 SEHNR and CDR2 FQNEAQ (reference sequence). J was trimmed by 10 bases and V by 5 bases; bases with no gene match: 16. The CDR3 reads CASSPPLRGGLLEQFF. DNA of the CDR3: TGTGCCAGCAGCCCCCCCCTCCGGGGGGGCCTCTTGGAGCAGTTCTTC.

This chain uses TRBV5-6 with TRBJ1-6; the D is unclear. This CDR3 is 16 amino acids long. Germline V gives CDR1 SGHDT, CDR2 YYEEEE. Trimming shortened V by 4 bases and J by 2 bases, and 13 bases separated the two germline ends. CDR3 in DNA: TGTGCCAGCAGCGTTTATTTAACAACCTATAATTCACCCCTCCACTTT. As protein: CASSVYLTTYNSPLHF.

The rearrangement links TRBV7-3 to TRBJ2-3, with no clear D. The CDR3 is 16 amino acids. The V gene lost 0 bases and the J gene lost 6 bases, with 16 bases spanning the gap. The germline gives CDR1 SGHTA, CDR2 FQGTGA. DNA for the CDR3: TGTGCCAGCAGCTTAACGCCAGGTGGTGCGTTGGATACGCAGTATTTT. Encoded protein: CASSLTPGGALDTQYF.

The CDR3 DNA reads as TGTGCCAGCAGCCCGGGGACAGGGGGTACCTACGAGCAGTACTTC. Its protein is CASSPGTGGTYEQYF. The chain combines TRBV7-8 with TRBJ2-7, with 11 nucleotides matching TRBD1. The ends lost 5 bases at V and 2 bases at J; junction bases unmatched: 5. Germline V gene sequence: CDR1 SGHVS, CDR2 FQNEAQ. CDR3 length: 15 amino acids.

This chain uses TRBV6-1 with TRBJ1-2, with D tentatively TRBD1 (6 bases). The CDR3 contains 14 residues. In germline, CDR1 is MNHNS, CDR2 SASEGT. V was shortened by 8 bases and J by 2 bases, with 15 bases between the two germline ends. CDR3 coding DNA: TGTGCCAGCCGGGCCCCAGGGGCGAACTATGGCTACACCTTC. It encodes CASRAPGANYGYTF.

V gene TRBV29-1 combines with J gene TRBJ1-1, with D perhaps matching TRBD1 (5 bases). V was shortened by 1 base and J by 4 bases, with 10 bases between the two germline ends. CDR1 and CDR2 (germline): SQVTM, ANQGSEA. This CDR3 is 13 amino acids long. CDR3 region: CSVEVFGGTEAFF. CDR3 DNA: TGCAGCGTTGAAGTTTTCGGGGGCACTGAAGCTTTCTTT.

This clone was recorded a few times. The CDR3 loop is CASSEQGTYNEQFF. Written as DNA, the CDR3 is TGTGCCAGCAGCGAACAGGGGACCTACAATGAGCAGTTCTTC. This chain connects TRBV7-2 to TRBJ2-1, with 7 nucleotides matching TRBD1. V gave up 5 bases and J gave up 2 bases; unmatched junction bases: 3. Germline V gene lookup returns CDR1 SGHTA and CDR2 FQGNSA. This CDR3 is 14 amino acids long.

V and J are TRBV7-9 and TRBJ1-4, with a tentative D call TRBD1 (5 bases). The CDR3 sequence is 14 residues long. Trimming cost V 5 bases and J 7 bases, with 14 bases left between them. Looked up from germline, CDR1 is SEHNR and CDR2 is FQNEAQ (reference sequence). CDR3 loop: CASSLFQGGEKLFF. The CDR3 DNA reads as TGTGCCAGCAGCCTTTTTCAGGGAGGTGAAAAACTGTTTTTT.

CDR3 DNA sequence: TGTGCCAGCTCACCCCCGGACAGGGTCACTGAAGCTTTCTTT. It encodes CASSPPDRVTEAFF. The rearrangement links TRBV18 to TRBJ1-1; 8 nucleotides match TRBD1. Looked up from germline, CDR1 is KGHSH and CDR2 is LQKENI. The CDR3 runs 14 residues. The ends lost 3 bases at V and 4 bases at J; junction bases unmatched: 4.

The rearrangement uses TRBV9 and TRBJ1-6; tentative D call: TRBD1 (5 bases). The V end lost 2 bases, the J end lost 8 bases, and 14 bases lay between the germline ends. The CDR3 covers 15 residues. Germline lookup yields CDR1 SGDLS and CDR2 YYNGEE. The CDR3 region is CASSVGHFGDSPLHF. CDR3 bases: TGTGCCAGCAGCGTCGGACATTTTGGAGATTCACCCCTCCACTTT.

CDR3 coding DNA: TGTGCCATCTCCGGGACAGGGGCCTTTGGAGCTTTCTTT. It encodes CAISGTGAFGAFF. The chain joins TRBV28 to TRBJ1-1, with 10 bases matching TRBD1. The germline V gene encodes CDR1 MDHEN and CDR2 SYDVKM. J gave up 10 bases and V 10 bases, and 12 bases lay outside the gene matches. This CDR3 region has 13 residues.

V gene TRBV2 combines with J gene TRBJ1-3, with D possibly TRBD1 on 6 matching bases. Per the germline V gene, CDR1 is SNHLY and CDR2 is FYNNEI. The germline V and J ends were trimmed by 6 bases and 2 bases, with 14 bases remaining between them. This CDR3 has 15 amino acids. The CDR3 here is CASRSAGTTGNTIYF. Written as DNA, the CDR3 is TGTGCCAGCAGGAGCGCCGGGACAACTGGAAACACCATATATTTT.

The J gene is TRBJ1-2, the V gene TRBV27, with 11 bases fitting TRBD1. V lost 6 bases and J lost 4; bases outside the gene matches: 7. The CDR3 is made up of 15 amino acids. CDR1 and CDR2 (germline): MNHEY, SMNVEV (reference sequence). For the CDR3, the DNA is TGTGCCAGCAGGTCCGCGGGACAGGGGGTCTATGGCTACACCTTC. Protein sequence: CASRSAGQGVYGYTF.

This chain uses TRBV5-1 with TRBJ2-3; tentatively, D is TRBD1 (5 bases). This CDR3 is built from 14 residues. Trimming took off 0 bases at V and 2 bases at J, with 7 bases between the two ends. The germline gives CDR1 SGHRS, CDR2 YFSETQ. CDR3 DNA sequence: TGCGCCAGCAGCTTGGGACAGCTCACAGATACGCAGTATTTT. It specifies CASSLGQLTDTQYF.

CDR3 coding DNA: TGTGCCAGCAGGACCGGACAGTCTTCTGAAGCTTTCTTT. This translates into CASRTGQSSEAFF. The chain has TRBV5-4 and TRBJ1-1; D perhaps matches TRBD1 (6 bases). V lost 5 bases and J lost 6, with 14 bases in between. The CDR3 extends over 13 amino acids. Germline V lookup: CDR1 SGHNT, CDR2 YYREEE (reference sequence).

The V gene is TRBV7-2, the J gene TRBJ1-4; tentative D call: TRBD1 (5 bases). Trimming removed 5 bases from V and 0 bases from J, with 13 bases in between. From germline, CDR1 is SGHTA and CDR2 FQGNSA. This CDR3 region has 16 residues. The CDR3, as DNA: TGTGCCAGCAGCCTACTGGGGCAGGCAACTAATGAAAAACTGTTTTTT. Translating gives CASSLLGQATNEKLFF.

With respect to this clone: At one of its ends the junction is not consistent with the germline gene, which may arise from a read error. The J gene is TRBJ2-1, the V gene TRBV3-1 (or the pseudogene TRBV3-2), with D unclear. CDR1 and CDR2 (germline): LGHDT, YNNKEL (reference sequence). CDR3 length: 12 residues. The CDR3 loop reads CASSHRRISKIF. CDR3 nucleotides: TGTGCCAGCAGCCACCGGAGAATTTCGAAGATCTTC.

The J gene is TRBJ2-1, the V gene TRBV4-1; weak D call: TRBD2 (6 bases). Trimming pared 0 bases from V and 10 bases from J, leaving 19 bases between. Germline assignment: CDR1 MGHRA and CDR2 YSYEKL. The CDR3 totals 16 residues. The CDR3 DNA sequence: TGCGCCAGCAGCCAAGACTCAGACCGCCTAGCGACAGAGCAGTTCTTC. Its protein is CASSQDSDRLATEQFF.

The CDR3 DNA follows: TGTGCCATCAGGGAGACAGGGGATGAAAAACTGTTTTTT. It yields the protein CAIRETGDEKLFF. V usage is TRBV10-3 and J usage is TRBJ1-4; 8 nucleotides line up with TRBD1. Germline values: CDR1 ENHRY, CDR2 SYGVKD. The CDR3 sequence is 13 residues long. With V trimmed by 6 bases and J by 6 bases, 3 bases remained unmatched.

V gene TRBV30 combines with J gene TRBJ1-3, with 9 bases aligning to TRBD1. V shed 5 bases and J 3 bases; nucleotides not matched to a gene: 11. The CDR3 runs to 16 residues. CDR1 is GTSNPN, CDR2 SVGIG, per germline (reference sequence). The CDR3 DNA is TGTGCCTGGGATTTAGCAACAGGGGGCCTTGGAAACACCATATATTTT. Protein: CAWDLATGGLGNTIYF.

The CDR3 loop is CASSSGYYGYTF. CDR3 in DNA: TGTGCCAGCAGCAGCGGGTACTATGGCTACACCTTC. J is TRBJ1-2 and V is TRBV7-2; D remains unclear. This CDR3 has 12 amino acids. Trimming left V 5 bases short and J 3 bases short, with 7 bases between. Germline V gene sequence: CDR1 SGHTA, CDR2 FQGNSA.